The sequence of this T cell receptor beta chain was determined in a study of metastatic and nonmetastatic thyroid tumors. Study-wide context: Patients with malignant and benign thyroid disease provided blood and tumor or nodule tissue, whose repertoires were compared. Study-level findings and limits: Benign nodules were reported to have significantly lower TCR beta diversity than malignant thyroid tumors, in blood and tumor.

Methods used by the authors: Differences in CDR3 between clinicopathological groups were drawn on to build a classifier intended to discriminate distant-metastatic papillary thyroid cancer patients. TCRdb redid the clone calls on the PCR reads using MiXCR. The V and J calls come from TCRdb's annotation, not from the publication. The sample lists fewer than 40,000 clones, around 47% occurring once. Germline V gives CDR1 MGHRA, CDR2 YSYEKL. V lost 2 bases, J lost 7 bases, and 14 bases stayed unmatched. There are 20 residues in the CDR3. Thyroid surgery was performed in patients who had received no treatment beforehand. This clone was found once. What it recognizes is unknown.

The chain employs TRBV4-1 and TRBJ2-1, with 16 bases identical to TRBD2. This TCR was recovered from a male donor with papillary thyroid cancer or a benign thyroid nodule (not recorded which). Some clones in this sample may be carry-over from other donors' samples. The sample consisted of tumor tissue. As DNA, the CDR3 is TGCGCCAGCAGCCAACAAACCGGGACTAGCGGGAGGGGTATTAGAAATGAGCAGTTCTTC. It translates to CASSQQTGTSGRGIRNEQFF.